This T cell receptor beta chain was sequenced for a study of control samples from healthy donors and cancer patients. The CDR3 spans 19 residues. V was pared by 4 bases and J by 5 bases, with 30 bases between. CDR1 and CDR2 (germline): SGHRS, YFSETQ. Clones were sequenced by immunoSEQ multiplex PCR, and TCRdb holds only the in-frame ones, with some missing. This sample yields about 140,000 clones, of which 91% are seen a single time; about 7.6% belongs to the top ten. The receptor's source is a man younger than 35 in good health. Material for sequencing was blood. V gene TRBV5-1 combines with J gene TRBJ2-5; D might be TRBD1 or TRBD2, each matching 10 bases. CDR3 protein: CASSNRDRGILAGTETQYF. Written as DNA, the CDR3 is TGCGCCAGCAGCAACCGGGACAGGGGTATACTAGCGGGGACGGAGACCCAGTACTTC.